This T cell receptor (beta chain) was sequenced for a study of blood T cell repertoires in COVID-19. Study background: Collection of acute and convalescent COVID-19 samples took place in the United States, Italy and Spain.

CDR3 length: 17 residues. The germline V gene has CDR1 SGHVS and CDR2 FQNEAQ. The ends lost 5 bases at V and 2 bases at J; junction bases unmatched: 11. In the original workflow: Nucleated cell number was recorded as an estimate derived from reference gene primer amplification. TCRdb's table, derived via immunoSEQ multiplex PCR, lists solely in-frame clones and lacks some. V, J and clone size are those of that table, while D and trimming were read from the DNA. There are tens of thousands of clones in the sample; over 75% occur only once, and 4.5% to 6% lies in the top ten. The material sequenced was peripheral blood. The receptor was derived from an elderly woman with acute or convalescent COVID-19. The chain carries TRBV7-8 and TRBJ2-5, with 10 nucleotides matching TRBD2. CDR3 region: CASSKGTSVIQQETQYF. CDR3 DNA: TGTGCCAGCAGCAAAGGGACTAGCGTAATACAACAAGAGACCCAGTACTTC.